Each of the 24 T cell receptor beta chains below was sequenced from the same sample in a study of metastatic and nonmetastatic thyroid tumors. Every patient underwent thyroid surgery untreated. MiXCR reprocessed the PCR reads for TCRdb. Of tens of thousands of clones listed, about 13% were seen once; the top ten hold around 10%. The sample taken for sequencing was blood. Receptor source: a female donor with papillary thyroid cancer or a benign thyroid nodule (not recorded which). Some clones in this sample may be carry-over from other donors' samples.

This clone was seen many times. This chain connects TRBV6-1 to TRBJ2-2; 8 bases are a match to TRBD2. After removal of 7 bases from V and 3 bases from J, the junction contained 13 bases not matched to a gene. Germline CDR1 MNHNS, CDR2 SASEGT. The CDR3 runs 17 residues. The DNA of the CDR3 is TGTGCCAGCAATGTAAAGGCCCGGACTAGCTACACCGGGGAGCTGTTTTTT. Its translation is CASNVKARTSYTGELFF.

This clone has a count of ten or more. This chain connects TRBV10-1 to TRBJ2-5, with 13 bases aligning to TRBD2. The germline gives CDR1 WNHNN, CDR2 SYGVQD (reference sequence). The CDR3 length is 15 residues. J gave up 5 bases and V 6 bases, and 6 bases lay outside the gene matches. The DNA of the CDR3 is TGCGCCAGCAGCGAGGGACTAGCGGGATTTGAGACCCAGTACTTC. Its translation: CASSEGLAGFETQYF.

At least ten counts were recorded for this clone. This chain connects TRBV14 to TRBJ2-7, with 9 positions matching TRBD2. The V and J ends lost 0 bases and 2 bases, in that order; junction bases with no gene match: 2. CDR3 length: 15 residues. Germline CDR1 is SGHDN and CDR2 is FVKESK. The CDR3 protein is CASSQDRGRAYEQYF. The CDR3 DNA follows: TGTGCCAGCAGCCAAGATCGCGGGAGGGCCTACGAGCAGTACTTC.

This clone has a count of ten or more. CDR3 nucleotide sequence: TGTGCCAGCAGCTCACAGGGCCGTAGCAATCAGCCCCAGCATTTT. Translating it yields CASSSQGRSNQPQHF. The chain joins TRBV7-2 to TRBJ1-5; weak D call: TRBD1 (6 bases). Germline V gene data show CDR1 as SGHTA and CDR2 as FQGNSA. The CDR3 totals 15 residues. V lost 4 bases, J lost 0 bases, and 10 bases lay in between.

This clone was counted ten times or more. The genes are TRBV4-2 and TRBJ2-1; tentative D call: TRBD1 (7 bases). Germline V lookup: CDR1 LGHNA, CDR2 YNFKEQ. V was clipped by 5 bases and J by 5 bases, with 16 bases between them. This CDR3 spans 15 amino acids. In DNA, the CDR3 is TGTGCCAGCAGCACTTCGGAGGGGGCAGACAATGAGCAGTTCTTC. The encoded protein is CASSTSEGADNEQFF.

The table lists this clone with many counts. V and J are TRBV28 and TRBJ2-3, with no clear D. CDR3 length: 13 residues. The V gene's germline CDR1 is MDHEN and CDR2 SYDVKM. V was pared by 5 bases and J by 0 bases, with 6 bases between. CDR3 nucleotides: TGTGCCAGCAGTCCGGACAGCACAGATACGCAGTATTTT. Its protein is CASSPDSTDTQYF.

This clone showed up many times. The chain uses TRBV6-2 or TRBV6-3 and TRBJ2-7, with TRBD1 matching over 7 bases. The CDR3 is 15 amino acids. Germline V lookup: CDR1 MNHEY, CDR2 SVGEGT. Trimming cost V 6 bases and J 0 bases; bases outside gene matches: 8. CDR3 protein: CASRDPGTVSYEQYF. CDR3 DNA sequence: TGTGCCAGCAGAGATCCCGGGACAGTCTCCTACGAGCAGTACTTC.

Only a few counts were recorded for this clone. This may be a read error, as it is one base from a much larger clone. This sequence joins TRBV7-9 and TRBJ1-3; 9 bases line up with TRBD1. Germline V CDR1 and CDR2: SEHNR, FQNEAQ (reference sequence). The CDR3 runs to 15 residues. The CDR3 coding sequence is TGTGCCGGCAGCCCTGCGGGGACAGGGGGAAACACCATATATTTT. Protein product: CAGSPAGTGGNTIYF.

This clone was seen many times. The chain carries TRBV12-3 or TRBV12-4 and TRBJ2-7, with D possibly matching TRBD2 (5 bases). There are 13 residues in the CDR3. V shed 6 bases and J shed 4 bases, with 13 bases lying between them. For the CDR3, the DNA is TGTGCCAGCAGCCCGAGAGGGCTTTACGAGCAGTACTTC. Translation gives CASSPRGLYEQYF.

This clone has a count of ten or more. CDR3 sequence (DNA): TGTGCCAGTAGTAGGTTCGGGGGGTCTAGCAATCAGCCCCAGCATTTT. Protein: CASSRFGGSSNQPQHF. The rearrangement uses TRBV19 and TRBJ1-5; a weak D match, TRBD1 (5 bases). CDR1 and CDR2 (germline): LNHDA, SQIVND (reference sequence). Trimming removed 4 bases at V and 0 bases at J, with 13 bases between. The CDR3 is 16 amino acids.

This clone has ten or more counts. A junction boundary mismatches the germline segment, possibly from a read error. V is TRBV7-7 and J is TRBJ2-2, with TRBD2 identical over 13 bases. The CDR3 has 15 amino acids. The germline CDR1 and CDR2 sequences are SSHAT and FNYEAQ (reference sequence). CDR3 DNA sequence: TGTGCTAGCAGCTTAGGACTAGCGGGAGCCGGGGAGCTGTTTTTT. Translated, it gives CASSLGLAGAGELFF. Complete variable domain (other parts from reference TRBV7-7 and TRBJ2-2): GAGVSQSPRYKVTKRGQDVTLRCDPISSHATLYWYQQALGQGPEFLTYFNYEAQPDKSGLPSDRFSAERPEGSISTLTIQRTEQRDSAMYRCASSLGLAGAGELFFGEGSRLTVL.

This clone was detected many times. The sample holds other DNA sequences that translate to the same CDR3. The chain employs TRBV19 and TRBJ1-5; 7 nucleotides match TRBD1. Losses at the gene ends were 8 bases for V and 3 bases for J; bases not matched to a gene: 7. The CDR3 sequence is 14 residues long. CDR1 and CDR2 (germline): LNHDA, SQIVND (reference sequence). The CDR3 region has the DNA TGTGCCAGTGATGAGGGACAGTTCAATCAGCCCCAGCATTTT. Translated, it gives CASDEGQFNQPQHF. Full variable domain (outside the CDR3, taken from reference TRBV19 and TRBJ1-5): DGGITQSPKYLFRKEGQNVTLSCEQNLNHDAMYWYRQDPGQGLRLIYYSQIVNDFQKGDIAEGYSVSREKKESFPLTVTSAQKNPTAFYLCASDEGQFNQPQHFGDGTRLSIL.

This clone was detected ten times or more. The J gene is TRBJ2-7, the V gene TRBV7-2, with D unclear. Per the germline V gene, CDR1 is SGHTA and CDR2 is FQGNSA. This CDR3 region has 11 residues. With 5 bases removed from V and 7 bases from J, the gap between germline ends came to 9 bases. The CDR3 sequence: CASSLLQEQYF. CDR3 in DNA: TGTGCCAGCAGCCTCCTCCAGGAGCAGTACTTC.

This clone was found many times. The chain has TRBV4-3 and TRBJ2-3; D tentatively reads TRBD1 or TRBD2 (6 bases each). The germline gives CDR1 LGHNA, CDR2 YSLEER. Trimming removed 0 bases at V and 5 bases at J, with 12 bases between. CDR3 length: 15 residues. CDR3: CASSQDSRGGDTQYF. CDR3 DNA: TGCGCCAGCAGCCAAGATAGCAGGGGAGGAGATACGCAGTATTTT.

This clone was detected many times. This chain connects TRBV19 to TRBJ2-3; 12 bases fit TRBD2. The CDR3 spans 19 residues. V trimming: 6 bases; J trimming: 0 bases; junction bases outside the gene matches: 13. Germline V CDR1 and CDR2: LNHDA, SQIVND (reference sequence). This chain's CDR3 is CASSRPRAGTSGSTDTQYF. CDR3 DNA sequence: TGTGCCAGTAGCCGACCAAGAGCCGGGACTAGCGGGAGCACAGATACGCAGTATTTT.

Ten or more counts support this clone. The chain combines TRBV28 with TRBJ1-5; D uncertain. V was trimmed by 8 bases and J by 7 bases, leaving 6 bases between them. This CDR3 contains 10 residues. CDR1 is MDHEN and CDR2 is SYDVKM in the germline V gene. The CDR3 here is CASGWQPQHF. CDR3 sequence (DNA): TGTGCCAGCGGGTGGCAGCCCCAGCATTTT. Full variable domain (rest looked up from reference TRBV28 and TRBJ1-5): DVKVTQSSRYLVKRTGEKVFLECVQDMDHENMFWYRQDPGLGLRLIYFSYDVKMKEKGDIPEGYSVSREKKERFSLILESASTNQTSMYLCASGWQPQHFGDGTRLSIL.

This clone occurred many times. The J gene is TRBJ1-2, the V gene TRBV12-3 or TRBV12-4; D may be TRBD1 (6 bases). Trimming took off 5 bases at V and 2 bases at J, with 15 bases between the two ends. The CDR3 length is 15 residues. The CDR3 DNA is TGTGCCAGCAGTATACAGGGAACATTGAACTATGGCTACACCTTC. Translating gives CASSIQGTLNYGYTF.

This clone was seen at least ten times. The junction differs from germline at one of its ends, possibly a read error. The V call is TRBV9, the J call TRBJ2-7, with a possible D match to TRBD1 (5 bases). Per germline, CDR1 SGDLS and CDR2 YYNGEE. The CDR3 is 14 residues long. The DNA for the CDR3 is TGTGCCAGCGGCGTAGGCGCCAGGGCTCACGAGCAGTACTTC. Protein product: CASGVGARAHEQYF.

The table lists this clone with many counts. The chain couples TRBV27 to TRBJ2-1; 8 bases agree with TRBD2. The CDR3 contains 15 residues. Germline assignment: CDR1 MNHEY and CDR2 SMNVEV (reference sequence). V gave up 5 bases and J gave up 4 bases; unmatched junction bases: 7. CDR3 sequence (DNA): TGTGCCAGCAGTCCCAGCGGGAGTCTTTACAATGAGCAGTTCTTC. Translating it yields CASSPSGSLYNEQFF.

This clone appeared many times. V gene TRBV2 combines with J gene TRBJ2-7; possible D gene TRBD1, 5 bases. The CDR3 contains 12 residues. Germline V gives CDR1 SNHLY, CDR2 FYNNEI. Trimming took 6 bases from V and 2 from J, leaving 8 bases between them. CDR3 residues: CASRQGPYEQYF. The CDR3 DNA sequence: TGTGCCAGCAGGCAGGGTCCCTACGAGCAGTACTTC.

The sample holds many counts of this clone. This sequence joins TRBV12-3 or TRBV12-4 and TRBJ2-7; D call uncertain. This CDR3 has 13 residues. V was clipped by 3 bases and J by 2 bases, with 8 bases between them. The CDR3 DNA is TGTGCCAGCAGTTTGGCAGCAACCTACGAGCAGTACTTC. Protein product: CASSLAATYEQYF.

This clone was counted ten times or more. This chain uses TRBV15 with TRBJ2-5; D remains ambiguous. V was shortened by 5 bases and J by 7 bases, with 14 bases between the two germline ends. The CDR3 has 13 amino acids. The germline V gene has CDR1 LNHNV and CDR2 YYDKDF (reference sequence). The CDR3 here is CATSRLEKVTQYF. The CDR3, as DNA: TGTGCCACCAGCCGACTGGAGAAGGTGACCCAGTACTTC.

This chain joins TRBV5-1 and TRBJ2-1; 7 bases agree with TRBD1. Germline assignment: CDR1 SGHRS and CDR2 YFSETQ. The CDR3 runs to 13 residues. V trimming: 0 bases; J trimming: 7 bases; junction bases outside the gene matches: 1. CDR3 protein: CASSLGQGNEQFF. CDR3 DNA sequence: TGCGCCAGCAGCTTGGGACAGGGTAATGAGCAGTTCTTC.

The sample holds a few counts of this clone. This may be a read error, as it is one base from a much larger clone. The gene calls are TRBV6-1 and TRBJ2-3, with D unresolved. The assigned J gene may be wrong: the sequence end matches TRBJ1-5 better. The V gene's germline CDR1 is MNHNS and CDR2 SASEGT. The CDR3 loop spans 13 amino acids. The CDR3 DNA reads as TGTGCCAGCAGTTTAAGCGCCCCATCTACGCAGCATTTT. It specifies CASSLSAPSTQHF.